Reported below is one T cell receptor beta chain. This CDR3 is built from 15 residues. Germline V gene data show CDR1 as LGHNA and CDR2 as YSLEER. V was trimmed by 0 bases and J by 5 bases, leaving 11 bases between them. This record comes from a study of monozygotic twins with cystic fibrosis. Method: immunoSEQ multiplex PCR; TCRdb's copy keeps in-frame clones and lacks some. This sample has some 17,000 clones, with almost 97% found just once. The source of this sequence is a girl aged 2-10 years with cystic fibrosis. The sequenced material came from blood. The gene calls are TRBV4-3 and TRBJ1-5; a weak D match, TRBD1 (5 bases). The CDR3 here is CASSQDRSGHQPQHF. The DNA of the CDR3 is TGCGCCAGCAGCCAAGATAGGTCGGGGCATCAGCCCCAGCATTTT.